This TCR beta chain originates from a study of T cell responses to AZD1222 COVID-19 vaccine. This table comes from immunoSEQ multiplex PCR, and its TCRdb copy is limited to in-frame clones, with some not included. Here the sample spans approximately 100,000 clones, around 92% being singletons. The CDR3 sequence is 12 residues long. V was shortened by 8 bases and J by 8 bases, with 15 bases between the two germline ends. Germline V gene lookup returns CDR1 MNHEY and CDR2 SVGAGI. The material was peripheral blood, obtained on day 0 of MenACWY control vaccination. The V call is TRBV6-5, the J call TRBJ1-2; D is ambiguous. This receptor was taken from an adult in good health. The CDR3 bases are TGTGCCAGCGGAGACCGGACGAGGGGCTACACCTTC. Translating gives CASGDRTRGYTF.